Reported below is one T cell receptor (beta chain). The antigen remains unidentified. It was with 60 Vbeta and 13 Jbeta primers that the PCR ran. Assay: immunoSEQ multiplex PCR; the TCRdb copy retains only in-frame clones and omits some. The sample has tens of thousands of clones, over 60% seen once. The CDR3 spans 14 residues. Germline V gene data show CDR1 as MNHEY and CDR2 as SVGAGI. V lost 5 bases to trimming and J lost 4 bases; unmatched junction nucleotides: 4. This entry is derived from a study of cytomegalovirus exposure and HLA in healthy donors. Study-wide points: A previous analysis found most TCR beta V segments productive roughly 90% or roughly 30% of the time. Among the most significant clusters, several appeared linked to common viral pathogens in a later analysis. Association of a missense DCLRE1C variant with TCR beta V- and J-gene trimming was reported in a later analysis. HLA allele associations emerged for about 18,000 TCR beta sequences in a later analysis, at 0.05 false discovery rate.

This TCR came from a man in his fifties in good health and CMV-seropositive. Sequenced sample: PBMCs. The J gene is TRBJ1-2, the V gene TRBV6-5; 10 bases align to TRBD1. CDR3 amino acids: CASSRTGGGYGYTF. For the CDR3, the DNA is TGTGCCAGCAGTCGGACAGGGGGTGGCTATGGCTACACCTTC.